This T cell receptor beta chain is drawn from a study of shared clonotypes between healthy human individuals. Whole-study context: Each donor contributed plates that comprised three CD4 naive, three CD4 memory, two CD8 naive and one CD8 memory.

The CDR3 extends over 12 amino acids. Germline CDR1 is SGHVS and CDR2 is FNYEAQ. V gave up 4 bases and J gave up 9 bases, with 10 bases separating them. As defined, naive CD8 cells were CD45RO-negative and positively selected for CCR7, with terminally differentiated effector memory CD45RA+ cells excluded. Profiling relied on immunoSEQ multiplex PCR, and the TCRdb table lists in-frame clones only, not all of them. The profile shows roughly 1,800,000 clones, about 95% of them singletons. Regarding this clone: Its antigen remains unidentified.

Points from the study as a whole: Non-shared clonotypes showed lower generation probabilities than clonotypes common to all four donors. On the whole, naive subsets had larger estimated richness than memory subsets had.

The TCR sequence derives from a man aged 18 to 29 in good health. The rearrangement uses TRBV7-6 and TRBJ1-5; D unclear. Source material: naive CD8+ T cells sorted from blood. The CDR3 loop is CASSSPQGPQHF. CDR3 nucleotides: TGTGCCAGCAGCTCCCCGCAAGGGCCCCAGCATTTT.